The 13 T cell receptor beta chains below come from one sample, sequenced in a study of blood T cell repertoires in COVID-19. Clones were sequenced by immunoSEQ multiplex PCR, and TCRdb holds only the in-frame ones, with some missing. The repertoire consists of about 200,000 clones, with 86% occurring once and the leading ten covering 3.5% to 4%. The sample comprised PBMCs or T cells enriched from blood (not recorded which). These TCRs come from a woman aged 40 to 50 with acute COVID-19.

The rearrangement uses TRBV5-8 and TRBJ1-1, with 9 bases lining up with TRBD1. Germline CDR1 reads SGHTS; CDR2 reads YDEGEE. This CDR3 comprises 15 residues. The V and J ends lost 0 bases and 7 bases, in that order; junction bases with no gene match: 7. The CDR3 loop reads CASSLELGQGVEAFF. The DNA of the CDR3 is TGTGCCAGCAGCTTGGAATTGGGACAGGGTGTTGAAGCTTTCTTT.

This chain connects TRBV28 to TRBJ1-1; 8 positions match TRBD1. The CDR3 length is 15 residues. The germline CDR1 and CDR2 sequences are MDHEN and SYDVKM. V shed 1 base, J shed 6 bases, and the junction held 7 bases outside the gene matches. DNA for the CDR3: TGTGCCAGCAGTTTATACAGGGGGGTGACGGCTGAAGCTTTCTTT. Translation: CASSLYRGVTAEAFF.

The chain carries TRBV5-6 and TRBJ1-4; D call uncertain. CDR1 is SGHDT and CDR2 is YYEEEE in the germline V gene. There are 11 residues in the CDR3. V was shortened by 3 bases and J by 10 bases, with 7 bases between the two germline ends. DNA of the CDR3: TGTGCCAGCAGCTCTAGAGGAAAACTGTTTTTT. This gives the protein CASSSRGKLFF.

The chain employs TRBV20-1 and TRBJ1-1, with D unclear. Trimming removed 3 bases at V and 7 bases at J, with 9 bases between. The CDR3 covers 11 residues. CDR1 is DFQATT, CDR2 SNEGSKA, per germline (reference sequence). DNA for the CDR3: TGCAGTGCTAGTGGAGGGTTTGAAGCTTTCTTT. Translating gives CSASGGFEAFF.

The chain couples TRBV4-2 to TRBJ2-3; tentative D call: TRBD2 (6 bases). There are 14 residues in the CDR3. The V end lost 3 bases, the J end lost 2 bases, and 9 bases lay between the germline ends. Germline CDR1 is LGHNA and CDR2 is YNFKEQ. The CDR3 here is CASSQREDTDTQYF. CDR3 sequence (DNA): TGTGCCAGCAGCCAGCGGGAAGACACAGATACGCAGTATTTT.

Sample share makes this clone medium-sized. The chain recombines TRBV5-1 with TRBJ2-7; weak D call: TRBD1 (6 bases). Germline V gene lookup returns CDR1 SGHRS and CDR2 YFSETQ. V lost 1 base to trimming and J lost 0 bases, with 11 bases between them. The CDR3 has 15 residues. The CDR3 here is CASSLFQGPSYEQYF. Here the CDR3 DNA reads TGCGCCAGCAGCTTGTTCCAGGGGCCCTCCTACGAGCAGTACTTC.

This clone was found once. This chain links TRBV6-2 or TRBV6-3 with TRBJ2-3, with 13 positions matching TRBD2. This CDR3 is built from 18 residues. The junction had 7 bases not matched to a gene; V was cut back by 0 bases and J by 4 bases. Germline lookup yields CDR1 MNHEY and CDR2 SVGEGT. The CDR3, as DNA: TGTGCCAGCAGTTACTCGGTAGGACTAGCGGGAGCTCCAGATACGCAGTATTTT. Protein: CASSYSVGLAGAPDTQYF.

This chain joins TRBV28 and TRBJ1-4; the D gene is possibly TRBD1 (5 bases). The germline V and J ends were trimmed by 6 bases and 0 bases, with 11 bases remaining between them. The V gene's germline CDR1 is MDHEN and CDR2 SYDVKM. This CDR3 spans 15 amino acids. The CDR3 DNA reads as TGTGCCAGCAGGGGGCAGGGTACAACTAATGAAAAACTGTTTTTT. Residues: CASRGQGTTNEKLFF.

The V gene is TRBV11-2, the J gene TRBJ2-1, with D possibly matching TRBD2 (6 bases). Germline-derived CDR1 and CDR2 are SGHAT and FQNNGV. Trimming pared 6 bases from V and 6 bases from J, leaving 9 bases between. This CDR3 has 12 residues. CDR3 amino acids: CASSAGPNEQFF. CDR3 sequence (DNA): TGTGCCAGCAGTGCGGGACCCAATGAGCAGTTCTTC.

This chain links TRBV29-1 with TRBJ1-1; possibly TRBD1 for D (5 bases). Germline loops: CDR1 SQVTM, CDR2 ANQGSEA. Between the trimmed V and J ends, which lost 1 base and 5 bases, there was a span of 11 bases. CDR3 size: 13 residues. In DNA, the CDR3 is TGCAGCGTTGAAGGCCAGGGCATGACTGAAGCTTTCTTT. This encodes CSVEGQGMTEAFF. The complete variable domain, with remaining parts taken from reference TRBV29-1 and TRBJ1-1, reads SAVISQKPSRDICQRGTSLTIQCQVDSQVTMMFWYRQQPGQSLTLIATANQGSEATYESGFVIDKFPISRPNLTFSTLTVSNMSPEDSSIYLCSVEGQGMTEAFFGQGTRLTVV.

The V call is TRBV29-1, the J call TRBJ2-1; 13 bases agree with TRBD2. J gave up 0 bases and V 7 bases, and 6 bases lay outside the gene matches. The CDR3 runs to 16 residues. CDR1 is SQVTM and CDR2 is ANQGSEA in the germline V gene. The DNA for the CDR3 is TGCAGCGCCGGGGGACTAGCGGGGAGCTCCTACAATGAGCAGTTCTTC. As protein: CSAGGLAGSSYNEQFF.

The V and J genes are TRBV21-1 and TRBJ2-7; the table assigns TRBD2, which was not confirmed against the DNA. TRBV21-1 is termed a pseudogene. This CDR3 region has 16 residues. The CDR3 DNA reads as TGTGCCAGCAGCAAAGAAGACGGGAAATCCAACTACGAGCAGTACTTC. It encodes CASSKEDGKSNYEQYF.

The V gene is TRBV28, the J gene TRBJ2-1; 7 bases match TRBD2. Germline V gene sequence: CDR1 MDHEN, CDR2 SYDVKM. This CDR3 has 16 residues. Unmatched junction bases numbered 9, after V lost 1 base and J lost 6 bases. As DNA, the CDR3 is TGTGCCAGCAGTTTATTGGACGGGAGGAGCATCAATGAGCAGTTCTTC. This sequence encodes CASSLLDGRSINEQFF.